The text below deals with one T cell receptor beta chain. This clonotype was observed a handful of times. This clone's antigen is unknown. No much larger clone is present one base from it, and per-base qualities are unavailable. This sample stems from a study of T cells in Graves' hyperthyroidism and ophthalmopathy (dated by TCRdb to about 2019). Regarding the research as a whole: Peripheral blood samples were taken at the time of initial diagnosis, prior to any treatment. After sampling, hyperthyroidism patients received methimazole starting at 30 mg daily, and ophthalmopathy patients received high-dose intravenous methylprednisolone. An independent validation cohort of under 20 hyperthyroidism patients and about 16 patients who later progressed to ophthalmopathy tested prospective prediction of ophthalmopathy. To identify TCR V-J signatures that set the groups apart, the researchers used a discovery cohort of about a hundred patients, made up of around 40 with Graves' ophthalmopathy and some 55 with stable Graves' hyperthyroidism. The roughly 100 discovery patients were randomly divided into training and test sets at a 7:3 ratio. Thyroid tissue and blood T-cell repertoires from roughly 6 Graves' hyperthyroidism patients were also compared in the study. The paper describes TCR Vbeta CDR3 sequencing of 120 to 150 peripheral blood samples, made up of 43 ophthalmopathy patients, 70 to 75 hyperthyroidism patients and roughly 17 progressor patients. What the research found in general, with its limitations: No statistical method was used to fix the sample size in advance, and group allocation was not hidden from the investigators. A model built on a 13 V-J signature distinguished ophthalmopathy from stable hyperthyroidism, reaching around 90% sensitivity and 81.08% specificity in cross-validation and 80%/75% in testing. Most expanded thyroid clonotypes (frequency above 0.001) were also detected in blood, suggesting blood repertoires may reflect thyroid immune responses. In validation, progression to ophthalmopathy was predicted by the model with more than 65% sensitivity and 72% to 85% specificity, a median of approximately 7.1 months before onset.

For CDR1 and CDR2, the germline V gene lists MDHEN and SYDVKM. V drops 7 bases and J drops 0 bases, leaving 10 bases in between. CDR3 length: 15 amino acids, cysteine to phenylalanine. Left in the record is the CDR3 DNA by itself, 45 bases read in frame from the first base. Ophthalmopathy patients had moderately to severely active disease, with a Clinical Activity Score of 3 or more, a NOSPECS grade of 4 or more, and a disease duration of less than 3 months. Any patient with an uncontrolled infection, another autoimmune disease, pregnancy or lactation was excluded. Clinical symptoms, serum thyroxine and TRAb, thyroid ultrasound, and orbital computed tomography formed the basis for the diagnoses. PBMCs were separated from roughly 10 ml of fresh peripheral blood using Ficoll-Paque density gradient centrifugation. Total RNA was extracted with Trizol reagent, and quality was checked on an Agilent 2100 Bioanalyzer.

Amplification of TCR beta CDR3 regions was carried out from RNA transcripts. For the first round of RT-PCR on the TCR CDR3, the HTBI primer set was used together with the Qiagen OneStep RT-PCR kit. Libraries were constructed in a second round of multiplex PCR, after which size selection and purification were performed. Libraries were sequenced paired-end with 100 bp reads on an Illumina HiSeq2000. The authors' pipeline ran thus. SOAPnuke was used to process the raw data, with reads discarded if the reads contained adapters or uncalled bases, had a mean Phred below 15, or lacked an exact constant-primer or identifier match. High-quality paired reads were merged with COPE v1.2.5, and unique nucleotide sequences were defined as clonotypes. MiTCR v1.1 was used to align the clonotypes against IMGT TRBV, TRBD and TRBJ reference segments. Analysis was restricted to V-J combinations with a frequency above 0.0001, which covered 98% to 99.2% of repertoires. The TCS score was defined as F50 (clonal expansion) divided by E x V (chaos), with BLOSUM62-based TCRdist calculated between CDR3 peptides within each V-J. Welch's t-statistics and random forest reduced 514 V-J features to roughly 13, which were used in a naive Bayes classifier (R e1071). The similarity between thyroid and blood repertoires was quantified using the Morisita-Horn index. TCRdb applied fastp at Q25 and MiXCR to the public reads, then kept only in-frame beta chains. When rows share a CDR3 protein, they turn into one entry using the most common DNA and genes. The V and J calls reflect TCRdb's pipeline rather than the authors' work. This sample has fewer than 650,000 distinct CDR3 sequences in its table, and roughly 14% of those were observed once. The ten largest clones represent around 4.5% of the sample.

The V and J genes are TRBV28 and TRBJ2-6; TRBD1 is a weak D gene call, 5 bases matching. The source material was blood. The TCR sequence derives from a woman aged 40 to 50 with Graves' ophthalmopathy. CDR3 reads: CASKSTVSGANVLTF. The DNA sequence reads TGTGCCAGCAAGTCGACAGTCTCTGGGGCCAACGTCCTGACTTTC.